These T cell receptor beta chains were read from a single sample in a study of metastatic and nonmetastatic thyroid tumors. TCRdb re-called the PCR reads via MiXCR. The sample shows fewer than 7,500 clones, roughly 25% of them seen only once. Source material: adjacent normal tissue. These receptors were taken from a male donor with papillary thyroid cancer or a benign thyroid nodule (not recorded which). Some clones in this sample may be carry-over from other donors' samples. Both conserved end residues are trimmed from each CDR3.

v_call: TRBV5-1; cdr3_aa: ASNEGRGVYEQF
v_call: TRBV7-2; cdr3_aa: ASSLNGPLTYEQY
v_call: TRBV6-1; cdr3_aa: ASRRDSEAF
v_call: TRBV6-1; cdr3_aa: ASSFTVNTEAF
v_call: TRBV7-8; cdr3_aa: ASSTAGQGPYEQY
v_call: TRBV5-4; cdr3_aa: ASSLRADSTDTQY
v_call: TRBV6-2/TRBV6-3; cdr3_aa: ASSHLGTGVETQY
v_call: TRBV11-1; cdr3_aa: ASSLGTSLNTGELF
v_call: TRBV19; cdr3_aa: ASSMNRANEQF
v_call: TRBV2; cdr3_aa: ASSDWETQY
v_call: TRBV20-1; cdr3_aa: SARAFVGESFDEQF
v_call: TRBV9; cdr3_aa: ASSASGTLGHTQY
v_call: TRBV2; cdr3_aa: ASRPGLAGAYEQY
v_call: TRBV5-1; cdr3_aa: ASSLYMNTGELF
v_call: TRBV5-1; cdr3_aa: ASSLGSSNYEQY
v_call: TRBV14; cdr3_aa: ASSPRSGQGFSYEQY
v_call: TRBV28; cdr3_aa: ASQDTGENTEAF
v_call: TRBV28; cdr3_aa: ASNSIRQGVYSTEAF
v_call: TRBV19; cdr3_aa: ASSTSRGVREHEQY
v_call: TRBV2; cdr3_aa: ASSEGPGQSYNEQF
v_call: TRBV4-2; cdr3_aa: ASSRGNQPQH
v_call: TRBV12-3/TRBV12-4; cdr3_aa: ASSPGQGAHGYT
v_call: TRBV30; cdr3_aa: AWKIGQGDTEAF
v_call: TRBV20-1; cdr3_aa: SARTLAGAYEQY
v_call: TRBV2; cdr3_aa: ASSEARTGRLF